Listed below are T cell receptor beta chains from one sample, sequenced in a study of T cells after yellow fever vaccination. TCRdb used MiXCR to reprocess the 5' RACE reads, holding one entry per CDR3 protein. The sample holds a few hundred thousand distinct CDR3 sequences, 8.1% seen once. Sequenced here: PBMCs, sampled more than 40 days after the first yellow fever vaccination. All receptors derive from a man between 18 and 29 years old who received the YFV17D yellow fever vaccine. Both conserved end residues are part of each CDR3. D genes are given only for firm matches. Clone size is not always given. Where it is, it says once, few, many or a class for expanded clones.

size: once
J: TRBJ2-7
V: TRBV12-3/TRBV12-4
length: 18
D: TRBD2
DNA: TGTGCCAGCTGTTCCCCTGGGTCCCTAGCGGGATCATACTACGAGCAGTACTTC
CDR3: CASCSPGSLAGSYYEQYF

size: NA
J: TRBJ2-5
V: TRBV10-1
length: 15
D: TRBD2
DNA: TGCGCCAGCAGTGAGCCGCGGGGGAGCGGAGAGACCCAGTACTTC
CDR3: CASSEPRGSGETQYF

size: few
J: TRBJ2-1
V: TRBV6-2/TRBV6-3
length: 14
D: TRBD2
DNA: TGTGCCAGCAGTACGGGACTAGGTTACAATGAGCAGTTCTTC
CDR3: CASSTGLGYNEQFF

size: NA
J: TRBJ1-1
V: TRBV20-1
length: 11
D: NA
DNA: TGCAGTGCTTCACGTCTCCCGGAAGCTTTCTTT
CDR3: CSASRLPEAFF

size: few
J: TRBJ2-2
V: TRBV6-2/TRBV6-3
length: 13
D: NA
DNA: TGTGCCAGCAGTTACTATCGTGGCGGGGAGCTGTTTTTT
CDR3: CASSYYRGGELFF

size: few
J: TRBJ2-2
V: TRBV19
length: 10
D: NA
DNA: TGTGCCAGTGCGGGTGGGGAGCTGTTTTTT
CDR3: CASAGGELFF

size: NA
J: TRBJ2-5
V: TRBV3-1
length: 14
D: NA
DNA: TGTGCCAGCAGCCCCTCGGGACCCCGGGGGACCCAGTACTTC
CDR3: CASSPSGPRGTQYF

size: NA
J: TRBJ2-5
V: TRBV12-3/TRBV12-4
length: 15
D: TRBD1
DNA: TGTGCCAGCATCCTGACAGGGGGTCTGGAAGAGACCCAGTACTTC
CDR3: CASILTGGLEETQYF

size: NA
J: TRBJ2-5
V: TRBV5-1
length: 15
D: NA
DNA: TGCGCCAGCAGCTTGGCCGTTGGGGGCCAAGAGACCCAGTACTTC
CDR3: CASSLAVGGQETQYF

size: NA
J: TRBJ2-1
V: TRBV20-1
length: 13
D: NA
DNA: TGCAGGGCCGAGCGGAGCTCCTACAATGAGCAGTTCTTC
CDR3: CRAERSSYNEQFF

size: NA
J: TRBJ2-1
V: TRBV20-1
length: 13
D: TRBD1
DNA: TGCAGTGCTTCCCGACAGGGATTAGATGAGCAGTTCTTC
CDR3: CSASRQGLDEQFF

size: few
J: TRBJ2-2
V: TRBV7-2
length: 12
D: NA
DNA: TGTGCCAGCAGGCAGTGGACCGGGGAGCTGTTTTTT
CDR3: CASRQWTGELFF

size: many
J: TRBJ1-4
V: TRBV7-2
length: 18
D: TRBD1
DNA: TGTGCCAGCAGCTTAAGGAGACAGGGGGCGCTTACTAATGAAAAACTGTTTTTT
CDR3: CASSLRRQGALTNEKLFF

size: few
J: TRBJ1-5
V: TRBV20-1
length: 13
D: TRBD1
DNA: TGCAGTGCTCGACAGGGGGCCAATCAGCCCCAGCATTTT
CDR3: CSARQGANQPQHF

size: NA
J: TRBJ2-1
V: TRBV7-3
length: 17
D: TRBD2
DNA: TGTGCCAGCAGCTTAACTTTTAGCGGGAGCTCCTACAATGAGCAGTTCTTC
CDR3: CASSLTFSGSSYNEQFF

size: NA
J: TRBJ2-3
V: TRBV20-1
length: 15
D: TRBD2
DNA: TGCAGTGCTAGGCCCACTAGCGGGGGCACAGATACGCAGTATTTT
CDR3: CSARPTSGGTDTQYF

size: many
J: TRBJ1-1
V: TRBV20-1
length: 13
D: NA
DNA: TGCAGTGCTAGAGCTCCAGCGGGACTTGAAGCTTTCTTT
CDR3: CSARAPAGLEAFF

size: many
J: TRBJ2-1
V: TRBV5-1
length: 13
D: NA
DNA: TGCGCCAGCAGTCCCTACGGGGGAAATGAGCAGTTCTTC
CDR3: CASSPYGGNEQFF

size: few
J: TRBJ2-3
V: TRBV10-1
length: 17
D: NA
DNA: TGCGCCAGCAGTGAGGGGCCAGGGGAAGGGGCCTTGGATACGCAGTATTTT
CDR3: CASSEGPGEGALDTQYF

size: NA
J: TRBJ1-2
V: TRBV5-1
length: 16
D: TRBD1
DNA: TGCGCCAGCAGCCTTTCTCTACCGGGACAGGGGAGCGGCTACACCTTC
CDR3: CASSLSLPGQGSGYTF

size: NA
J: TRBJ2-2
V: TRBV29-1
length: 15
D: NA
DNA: TGCAGCGTTGCTACCGGGACTGACAACACCGGGGAGCTGTTTTTT
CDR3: CSVATGTDNTGELFF

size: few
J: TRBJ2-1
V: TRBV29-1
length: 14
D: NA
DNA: TGCAGCGTTGAAGCGTCCCGGGACGGGAATGAGCAGTTCTTC
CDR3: CSVEASRDGNEQFF

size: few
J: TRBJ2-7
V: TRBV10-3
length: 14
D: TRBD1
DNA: TGTGCCATCAGTGAGGGGGACAGCTCCTACGAGCAGTACTTC
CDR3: CAISEGDSSYEQYF

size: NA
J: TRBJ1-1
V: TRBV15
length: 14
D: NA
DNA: TGTGCCACCAGCAGAGACTCGGTGGAGACTGAAGCTTTCTTT
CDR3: CATSRDSVETEAFF

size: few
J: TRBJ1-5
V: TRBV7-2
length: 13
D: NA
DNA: TGTGCCAGCAGCTTAGCTCTGTATCAGCCCCAGCATTTT
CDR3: CASSLALYQPQHF

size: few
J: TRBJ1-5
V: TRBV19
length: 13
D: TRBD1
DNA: TGTGCCAGTGAACCCCGGACAGGACTGCCCCAGCATTTT
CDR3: CASEPRTGLPQHF

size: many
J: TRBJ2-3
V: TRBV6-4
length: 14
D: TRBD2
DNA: TGTGCCAGCAGCGCTAGCGGGGAGTCAGATACGCAGTATTTT
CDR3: CASSASGESDTQYF

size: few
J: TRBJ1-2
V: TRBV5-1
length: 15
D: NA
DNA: TGCGCCAGCAGCTTGGCCCTAAGGCCGGCAGTTGGCTACACCTTC
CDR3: CASSLALRPAVGYTF

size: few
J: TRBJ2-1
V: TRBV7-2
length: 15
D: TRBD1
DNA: TGTGCCAGCAGCTATGACAGGGGAGCCTTCAATGAGCAGTTCTTC
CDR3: CASSYDRGAFNEQFF

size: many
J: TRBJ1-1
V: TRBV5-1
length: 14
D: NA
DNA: TGCGCCAGCAGCCCAGACAGGTCTAACACTGAAGCTTTCTTT
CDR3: CASSPDRSNTEAFF

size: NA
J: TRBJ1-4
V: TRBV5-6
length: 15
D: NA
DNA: TGTGCCAGCAGCTTGGGAGGGGCCTACTCTGAAAAACTGTTTTTT
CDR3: CASSLGGAYSEKLFF

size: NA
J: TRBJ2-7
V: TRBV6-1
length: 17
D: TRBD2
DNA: TGTGCCAGCAGTGAAGCCCCGTCGGGAGCGGGGGCCTACGAGCAGTACTTC
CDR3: CASSEAPSGAGAYEQYF

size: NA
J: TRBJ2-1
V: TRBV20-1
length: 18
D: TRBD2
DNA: TGCAGTGCTAGAGATCTCGAGCTAGCGGGGGGGCCCTACAATGAGCAGTTCTTC
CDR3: CSARDLELAGGPYNEQFF

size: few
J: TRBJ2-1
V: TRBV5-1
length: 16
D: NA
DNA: TGCGCCAGCAGCTTGGCCGAGCAGGGTCGAGCCAATGAGCAGTTCTTC
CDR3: CASSLAEQGRANEQFF

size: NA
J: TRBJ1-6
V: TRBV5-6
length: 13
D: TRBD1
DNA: TGTGCCAGCAGCGGGACAGGGATATCACCCCTCCACTTT
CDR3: CASSGTGISPLHF

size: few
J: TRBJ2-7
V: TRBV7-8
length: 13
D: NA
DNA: TGTGCCAGCAGCTTTAGGGCCACCTACGAGCAGTACTTC
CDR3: CASSFRATYEQYF

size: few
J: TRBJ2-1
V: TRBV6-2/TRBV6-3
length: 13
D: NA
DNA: TGTGCCAGCATCCAGGGTCTGAACAATGAGCAGTTCTTC
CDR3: CASIQGLNNEQFF

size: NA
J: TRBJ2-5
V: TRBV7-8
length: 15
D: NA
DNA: TGTGCCAGCAGCATCACTGGTCCCCCCGAAGGGACCCAGTACTTC
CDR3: CASSITGPPEGTQYF

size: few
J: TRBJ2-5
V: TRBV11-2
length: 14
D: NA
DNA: TGTGCCAGCAGCCCCCTTCAGGACGGAGGGACCCAGTACTTC
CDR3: CASSPLQDGGTQYF

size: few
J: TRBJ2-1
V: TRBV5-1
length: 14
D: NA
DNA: TGCGCCAGCAGCGGGGGGGCCCGGTTCTATGAGCAGTTCTTC
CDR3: CASSGGARFYEQFF

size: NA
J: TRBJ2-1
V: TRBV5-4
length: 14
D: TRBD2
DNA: TGTGCCAGCAGCTTGCCTAGCGGGGAGGATGAGCAGTTCTTC
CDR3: CASSLPSGEDEQFF

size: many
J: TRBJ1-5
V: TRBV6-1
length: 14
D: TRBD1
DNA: TGTGCCAGCAGGTCCGGGACAGACAATCAGCCCCAGCATTTT
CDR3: CASRSGTDNQPQHF

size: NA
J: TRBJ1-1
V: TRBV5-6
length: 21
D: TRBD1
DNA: TGTGCCAGCAGCTTGGCTTTTTTCGTGGAGTTATCGGACAGGGTAAAAACTGAAGCTTTCTTT
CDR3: CASSLAFFVELSDRVKTEAFF

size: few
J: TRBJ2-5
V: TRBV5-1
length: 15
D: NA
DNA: TGCGCCAGCAGCTTAGGGAGAACAGCTCTCCAGACCCAGTACTTC
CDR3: CASSLGRTALQTQYF

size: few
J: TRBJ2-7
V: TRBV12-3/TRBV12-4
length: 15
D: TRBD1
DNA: TGTGCCAGCAGTCCGGGACAGCCATCGTATTACGAGCAGTACTTC
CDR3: CASSPGQPSYYEQYF

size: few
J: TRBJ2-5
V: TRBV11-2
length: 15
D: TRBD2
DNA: TGTGCCAGCAGCTTAACACTAGCGGGGCAAGAGACCCAGTACTTC
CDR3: CASSLTLAGQETQYF

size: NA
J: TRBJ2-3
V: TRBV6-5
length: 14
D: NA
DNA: TGTGCCAGCAGTTCCCCGGCTAGCGCTGATACGCAGTATTTT
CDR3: CASSSPASADTQYF

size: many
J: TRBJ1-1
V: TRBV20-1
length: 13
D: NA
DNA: TGCAGTGCTTGGCCCCCAGGACCACCTGTAGCTTTCTTT
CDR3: CSAWPPGPPVAFF

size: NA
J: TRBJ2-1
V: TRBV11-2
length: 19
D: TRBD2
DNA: TGTGCCAGCAGCCGGAACCTTCTAGCGGGGGGACTCTCCTACAATGAGCAGTTCTTC
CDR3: CASSRNLLAGGLSYNEQFF

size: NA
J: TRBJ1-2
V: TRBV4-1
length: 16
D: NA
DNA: TGCGCCAGCAGCCAAGATGAGGGGGGCATATCCTATGGCTACACCTTC
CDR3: CASSQDEGGISYGYTF

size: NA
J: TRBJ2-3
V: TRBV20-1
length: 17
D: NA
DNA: TGCAGTGCTAGTGTCGCCAGAAACTTTATAAGCACAGATACGCAGTATTTT
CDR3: CSASVARNFISTDTQYF

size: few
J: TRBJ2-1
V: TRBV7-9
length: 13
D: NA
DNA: TGTGCCAGCAGCGGGCTTGGCGAGAATGAGCAGTTCTTC
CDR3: CASSGLGENEQFF

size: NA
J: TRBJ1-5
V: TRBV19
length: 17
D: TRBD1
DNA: TGTGCCAGTAGTCCCGCCACGGGACAGCCTAGCAATCAGCCCCAGCATTTT
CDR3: CASSPATGQPSNQPQHF

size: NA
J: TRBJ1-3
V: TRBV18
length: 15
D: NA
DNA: TGTGCCAGCTCAGTTTCGGGGGCGAGTGGAAACACCATATATTTT
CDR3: CASSVSGASGNTIYF

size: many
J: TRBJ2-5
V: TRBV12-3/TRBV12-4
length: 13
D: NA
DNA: TGTGCCAGCAATACAGGGAACCAAGAGACCCAGTACTTC
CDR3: CASNTGNQETQYF

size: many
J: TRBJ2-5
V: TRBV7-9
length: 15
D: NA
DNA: TGTGCCAGCAGCCCGACTAGGACACTGTTGGAGACCCAGTACTTC
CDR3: CASSPTRTLLETQYF

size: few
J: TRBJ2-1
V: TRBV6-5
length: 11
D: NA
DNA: TGTGCCAGCAGAAGGCGCAATGAGCAGTTCTTC
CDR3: CASRRRNEQFF

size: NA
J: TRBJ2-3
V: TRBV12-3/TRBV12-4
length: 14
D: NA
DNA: TGTGCCAGCAGCTCCCCCATGGGGTCAGATACGCAGTATTTT
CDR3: CASSSPMGSDTQYF

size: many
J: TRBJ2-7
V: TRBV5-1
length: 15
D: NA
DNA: TGCGCCAGCAGCCCGGGGATTGGGAGCTCCTACGAGCAGTACTTC
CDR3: CASSPGIGSSYEQYF

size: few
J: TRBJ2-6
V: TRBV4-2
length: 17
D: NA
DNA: TGTGCCAGCAGCCAAGATCCCCGGCGGTCTGGGGCCAACGTCCTGACTTTC
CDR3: CASSQDPRRSGANVLTF